A selection of T cell receptor beta chains follows, all from one sample in a study of pediatric ulcerative colitis. Method: immunoSEQ multiplex PCR; TCRdb's copy keeps in-frame clones and lacks some. The sample lists about 37,000 clones, about 81% seen once, with about 9.1% in the top ten. The sequencing sample was made of gut tissue. The origin of the receptors is a boy aged 10-17 years with severe ulcerative colitis. Each CDR3 is given with its conserved first and last residue. D genes are given only for firm matches. The size entry is marked missing in some rows and otherwise reads once, few, many or a size class.

13,-,TRBD1,TRBJ1-3,TRBV19,TGTGCCAGCCTTCGGACAGGAGGAAACACCATATATTTT,CASLRTGGNTIYF
15,few,TRBD1,TRBJ1-2,TRBV29-1,TGCAGCGTTCTCCTACCGGGACAGGGTGACTATGGCTACACCTTC,CSVLLPGQGDYGYTF
12,-,-,TRBJ1-2,TRBV30,TGTGCCTGGAGTGGAGGGTTCTATGGCTACACCTTC,CAWSGGFYGYTF
13,-,-,TRBJ2-5,TRBV27,TGTGCCAGCAGTTTAGCCGTGGAGGAGACCCAGTACTTC,CASSLAVEETQYF
14,few,-,TRBJ1-5,TRBV7-2,TGTGCCAGCAGCTTAGAAGGTCGGTATCAGCCCCAGCATTTT,CASSLEGRYQPQHF
15,-,-,TRBJ2-7,TRBV9,TGTGCCAGCAGCGTAGAGGCGGGGACCGTCGACGAGCAGTACTTC,CASSVEAGTVDEQYF
13,-,-,TRBJ1-1,TRBV28,TGTGCCAGCAGTTTTAGGAGAAACACTGAAGCTTTCTTT,CASSFRRNTEAFF
14,-,-,TRBJ1-1,TRBV5-1,TGCGCCAGCAGCTTGGAGGGGCGGGGGACTGAAGCTTTCTTT,CASSLEGRGTEAFF
15,-,TRBD1,TRBJ2-1,TRBV18,TGTGCCAGCTCACCACCTGGGACAGCGAACAATGAGCAGTTCTTC,CASSPPGTANNEQFF
16,-,-,TRBJ1-3,TRBV5-1,TGCGCCAGCAGCTTGGCCTGGCAGGGAGCTGGAAACACCATATATTTT,CASSLAWQGAGNTIYF
17,-,TRBD2,TRBJ2-3,TRBV11-2,TGTGCCAGCAGCCCTTCGGGACTAGCGGGGATCACAGATACGCAGTATTTT,CASSPSGLAGITDTQYF
14,-,TRBD2,TRBJ2-7,TRBV6-5,TGTGCCAGCAGCCTAGGTAGCGGGGTGTACGAGCAGTACTTC,CASSLGSGVYEQYF
15,-,TRBD2,TRBJ2-7,TRBV7-2,TGTGCCAGCAGCTTCCGTACTAGCGGGGCCTACGAGCAGTACTTC,CASSFRTSGAYEQYF
12,-,-,TRBJ2-3,TRBV6-1,TGTGCCAGCAGTGTTTTTAGGGATACGCAGTATTTT,CASSVFRDTQYF
16,-,TRBD1,TRBJ1-5,TRBV7-9,TGTGCCAGCAGCGCCGGGACAGCCTATAGCAATCAGCCCCAGCATTTT,CASSAGTAYSNQPQHF
12,few,-,TRBJ2-5,TRBV30,TGTGCCTGGACAGAATTTCAAGAGACCCAGTACTTC,CAWTEFQETQYF
14,-,-,TRBJ2-7,TRBV5-4,TGTGCCAGCAGCTTGGTCGGGGGAACCTACGAGCAGTACTTC,CASSLVGGTYEQYF
17,-,TRBD2,TRBJ2-2,TRBV7-3,TGTGCCAGCAGCTTAAACTCCGGACTAGGGGTCACCGGGGAGCTGTTTTTT,CASSLNSGLGVTGELFF
16,-,TRBD1,TRBJ1-1,TRBV19,TGTGCCAGTAGCACCGGGACAGGAGCCCTGAACACTGAAGCTTTCTTT,CASSTGTGALNTEAFF